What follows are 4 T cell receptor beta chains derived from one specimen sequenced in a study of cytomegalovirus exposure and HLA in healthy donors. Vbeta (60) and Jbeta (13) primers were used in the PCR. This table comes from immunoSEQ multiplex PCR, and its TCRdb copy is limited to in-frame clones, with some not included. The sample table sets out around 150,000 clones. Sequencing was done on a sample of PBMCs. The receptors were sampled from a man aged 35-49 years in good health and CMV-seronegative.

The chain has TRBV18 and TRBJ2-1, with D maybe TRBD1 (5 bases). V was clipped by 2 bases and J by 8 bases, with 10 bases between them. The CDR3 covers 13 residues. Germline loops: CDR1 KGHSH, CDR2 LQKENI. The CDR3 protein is CASSPGLGDEQFF. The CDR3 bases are TGTGCCAGCTCACCAGGCCTAGGGGATGAGCAGTTCTTC.

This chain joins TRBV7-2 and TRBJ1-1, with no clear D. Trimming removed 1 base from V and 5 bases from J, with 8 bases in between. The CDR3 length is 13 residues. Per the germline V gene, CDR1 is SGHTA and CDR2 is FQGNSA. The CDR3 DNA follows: TGTGCCAGCAGCTTAGTATCGGGGACTGAAGCTTTCTTT. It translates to CASSLVSGTEAFF.

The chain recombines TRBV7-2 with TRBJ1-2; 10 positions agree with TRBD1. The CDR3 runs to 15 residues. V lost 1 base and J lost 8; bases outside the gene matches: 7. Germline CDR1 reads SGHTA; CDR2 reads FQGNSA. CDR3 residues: CASSLGQGAPYGYTF. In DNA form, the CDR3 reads TGTGCCAGCAGCTTAGGACAGGGGGCGCCGTACGGCTACACCTTC.

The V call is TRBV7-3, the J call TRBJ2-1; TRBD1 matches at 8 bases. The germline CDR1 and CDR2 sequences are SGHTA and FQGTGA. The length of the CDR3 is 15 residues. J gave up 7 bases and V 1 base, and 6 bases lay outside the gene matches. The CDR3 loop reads CASSLMTGAGNEQFF. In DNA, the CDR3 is TGTGCCAGCAGCTTAATGACAGGGGCGGGTAATGAGCAGTTCTTC.